This TCR beta chain was captured in a study of T cell repertoires in cytomegalovirus infection. Study-level points and caveats: CMV-specific TCR beta clonotypes restricted by HLA-C were the ones dominating the ex vivo response. People with CMV and the relevant HLA were identified by cumulative public TCR beta family frequency.

Each CDR3 protein gets one entry after TCRdb re-called the reads with MiXCR. The sample holds a few hundred thousand distinct CDR3 sequences, 15% to 20% seen once. This clonotype was detected many times. The antigen is not known. The clonotype originates from a human donor in good health (CMV status not recorded). Some clones in this sample may be carry-over from other donors' samples. Source material: PBMCs.

The CDR3 is CSVVIYTEAFF. In DNA form, the CDR3 reads TGCAGCGTTGTGATTTACACTGAAGCTTTCTTT. The chain combines TRBV29-1 with TRBJ1-1; D remains unclear. This CDR3 contains 11 residues. The germline CDR1 and CDR2 sequences are SQVTM and ANQGSEA. Trimming took off 4 bases at V and 3 bases at J, with 6 bases between the two ends. The full variable domain, with the rest looked up from reference TRBV29-1 and TRBJ1-1, is SAVISQKPSRDICQRGTSLTIQCQVDSQVTMMFWYRQQPGQSLTLIATANQGSEATYESGFVIDKFPISRPNLTFSTLTVSNMSPEDSSIYLCSVVIYTEAFFGQGTRLTVV.